The 12 T cell receptor beta chains below all came from one sample that was sequenced in a study of CD8+ T cells in alopecia areata. RNA extraction was followed by reverse transcription into cDNA, which acted as the sequencing template. Sequenced by immunoSEQ multiplex PCR; TCRdb stores in-frame clones only, minus some. This sample has around 140,000 clones, with roughly 53% found just once. The input for sequencing was CD4+ T cells sorted from blood, taken at week 0. All receptors come from a human donor with alopecia areata.

The V and J genes are TRBV29-1 and TRBJ1-2; a possible D gene is TRBD1 (5 bases). CDR1 is SQVTM, CDR2 ANQGSEA, per germline. The V gene lost 3 bases and the J gene lost 7 bases, with 12 bases spanning the gap. This CDR3 has 12 amino acids. In DNA form, the CDR3 reads TGCAGCGTTGACCCCGGGACCGGTGGCTACACCTTC. Its translation: CSVDPGTGGYTF.

This clone was seen once. The chain has TRBV5-4 and TRBJ1-2; D gene uncertain. CDR1 and CDR2 from the germline V gene are SGHNT and YYREEE (reference sequence). CDR3 size: 14 residues. Trimming took off 0 bases at V and 5 bases at J, with 11 bases between the two ends. Here the CDR3 reads CASSLGQDSYGYTF. The DNA of the CDR3 is TGTGCCAGCAGCTTGGGGCAGGACTCATATGGCTACACCTTC.

This clone was counted between two and nine times. The chain links TRBV2 to TRBJ1-5; D possibly corresponds to TRBD1 (5 bases). V shed 5 bases and J shed 4 bases, with 12 bases lying between them. The CDR3 runs to 14 residues. Per the germline V gene, CDR1 is SNHLY and CDR2 is FYNNEI. CDR3 protein: CASSLGRVNQPQHF. The CDR3 nucleotides are TGTGCCAGCAGTTTAGGCAGGGTTAATCAGCCCCAGCATTTT.

The chain is built from TRBV27 and TRBJ1-1, with 8 bases that match TRBD1. V shed 2 bases and J 7 bases; nucleotides not matched to a gene: 3. Germline CDR1 and CDR2: MNHEY and SMNVEV (reference sequence). CDR3 length: 13 residues. CDR3 DNA: TGTGCCAGCAGTTTACAGGGGGCAAATGAAGCTTTCTTT. As protein: CASSLQGANEAFF.

This chain joins TRBV25-1 and TRBJ2-3; the D gene is possibly TRBD1 (5 bases). Per germline, CDR1 MGHDK and CDR2 SYGVNS. The CDR3 runs 17 residues. Trimming pared 2 bases from V and 1 base from J, leaving 16 bases between. The CDR3, as DNA: TGTGCCAGCAGTGAAGATAGGCAGGGCGCGGGCACAGATACGCAGTATTTT. Amino acids: CASSEDRQGAGTDTQYF.

This clone appeared a few times. V is TRBV6-5 and J is TRBJ2-7; no definite D call. Germline CDR1 is MNHEY and CDR2 is SVGAGI. The V end was cut by 6 bases, the J end by 7 bases, with 10 bases between. The CDR3 has 11 residues. DNA of the CDR3: TGTGCCAGCAGGTCCCCCGGGGAGCAGTACTTC. Translated: CASRSPGEQYF.

The chain combines TRBV7-2 with TRBJ1-4, with D possibly TRBD1 on 6 matching bases. Germline lookup yields CDR1 SGHTA and CDR2 FQGNSA. The CDR3 spans 15 residues. V was cut by 5 bases and J by 0 bases, with 10 bases left in between. The CDR3: CASSEQGATNEKLFF. DNA of the CDR3: TGTGCCAGCAGCGAACAGGGTGCAACTAATGAAAAACTGTTTTTT.

The chain recombines TRBV7-9 with TRBJ2-3; possibly TRBD2 for D (6 bases). CDR1 is SEHNR and CDR2 is FQNEAQ in the germline V gene (reference sequence). CDR3 length equals 15 residues. The V end lost 6 bases, the J end lost 4 bases, and 17 bases lay between the germline ends. The chain's CDR3 is CASSPTLTSSDTQYF. CDR3 coding DNA: TGTGCCAGCAGTCCTACCCTGACTAGTTCAGATACGCAGTATTTT.

The CDR3 is CASSTRGRETQYF. CDR3 coding DNA: TGTGCCAGCAGCACTAGGGGGCGGGAGACCCAGTACTTC. The chain couples TRBV28 to TRBJ2-5; 7 bases are a match to TRBD1. V shed 6 bases, J shed 5 bases, and the junction held 6 bases outside the gene matches. Germline CDR1 is MDHEN and CDR2 is SYDVKM. The CDR3 loop spans 13 amino acids.

In this sample, this clone turned up a few times. This chain connects TRBV29-1 to TRBJ2-1; 7 nucleotides match TRBD1. Germline V gene sequence: CDR1 SQVTM, CDR2 ANQGSEA. The CDR3 is made up of 15 amino acids. V dropped 3 bases and J dropped 4; count of bases not matched to a gene: 9. The CDR3, as DNA: TGCAGCGTTGATCCACAGACAGGGACGTACAATGAGCAGTTCTTC. Translation gives CSVDPQTGTYNEQFF.

The chain employs TRBV10-2 and TRBJ2-1; maybe TRBD2 (6 bases). The germline CDR1 and CDR2 sequences are WSHSY and SAAADI. CDR3 length: 11 amino acids. Deletions cut 7 bases from V and 9 bases from J, with 10 bases between. The CDR3 DNA follows: TGCGCCAGCATTCAGGGAGGTGAGCAGTTCTTC. The encoded protein is CASIQGGEQFF.

The chain uses TRBV6-5 and TRBJ1-6; D gene ambiguous. Germline V lookup: CDR1 MNHEY, CDR2 SVGAGI. V was clipped by 8 bases and J by 9 bases, with 2 bases between them. The length of the CDR3 is 9 residues. The CDR3 sequence is CASGSPLHF. The CDR3 DNA sequence: TGTGCCAGCGGTTCACCCCTCCACTTT.